This TCR beta chain was found in a study of shared clonotypes between healthy human individuals. The assay was immunoSEQ multiplex PCR, and TCRdb's table has in-frame clones only and misses some. The sample shows more than 2,000,000 clones, approximately 93% of them seen only once. The CDR3 loop spans 15 amino acids. V was pared by 6 bases and J by 6 bases, with 8 bases of the junction left unmatched. Germline CDR1 is MDHEN and CDR2 is SYDVKM. The gene calls are TRBV28 and TRBJ2-3; 11 bases line up with TRBD2. The material sequenced was naive CD4+ T cells from PBMCs. The subset is: CD45RA+ positively selected. The receptor was isolated from a man aged 18 to 29 in good health. Some clones in this sample may be carry-over from other donors' samples. CDR3 sequence: CASRLAGDGRDTQYF. The CDR3 nucleotides read TGTGCCAGCAGACTAGCGGGAGACGGGAGGGATACGCAGTATTTT.